A single T cell receptor (beta chain) is shown here with its context. The data belong to a study of blood T cell repertoires in COVID-19. Background on the study: T cells, B-cell-depleted T cells, or PBMCs supplied cDNA or gDNA.

In the study's own analysis: Amplification of reference gene primers was used by the study to estimate nucleated cell counts. The table came from immunoSEQ multiplex PCR; TCRdb's copy has only in-frame clones and leaves some out. V and J calls and clone size come straight from that table; D and trimming were deduced from the DNA. The table lists 250,000 or so clones, nearly 90% of them singletons. J gave up 7 bases and V 4 bases, and 4 bases lay outside the gene matches. Germline assignment: CDR1 LNHDA and CDR2 SQIVND (reference sequence). The CDR3 totals 15 residues. Cohort 3 recovery required two negative PCRs, clearance, or symptom resolution.

This chain links TRBV19 with TRBJ2-2, with TRBD1 identical over 12 bases. The clonotype originates from a man aged 30-40 years who had recovered from COVID-19. The sample comprised PBMCs or T cells enriched from blood (not recorded which). For the CDR3, the DNA is TGTGCCAGTAGTACGGGACAGGGGGCGATCGGGGAGCTGTTTTTT. Encoded protein: CASSTGQGAIGELFF. Complete variable domain (other parts from reference TRBV19 and TRBJ2-2): DGGITQSPKYLFRKEGQNVTLSCEQNLNHDAMYWYRQDPGQGLRLIYYSQIVNDFQKGDIAEGYSVSREKKESFPLTVTSAQKNPTAFYLCASSTGQGAIGELFFGEGSRLTVL.